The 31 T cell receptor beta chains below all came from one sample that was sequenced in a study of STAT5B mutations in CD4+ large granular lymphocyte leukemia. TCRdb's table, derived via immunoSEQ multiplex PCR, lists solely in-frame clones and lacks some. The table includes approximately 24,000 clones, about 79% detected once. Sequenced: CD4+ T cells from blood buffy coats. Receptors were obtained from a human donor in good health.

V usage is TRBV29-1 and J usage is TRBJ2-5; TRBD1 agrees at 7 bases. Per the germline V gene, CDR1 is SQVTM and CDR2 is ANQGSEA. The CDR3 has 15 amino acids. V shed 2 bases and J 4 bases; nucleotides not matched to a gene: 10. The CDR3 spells CSVEPGQGEGETQYF. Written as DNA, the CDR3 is TGCAGCGTTGAACCCGGGCAGGGGGAAGGAGAGACCCAGTACTTC.

CDR3: CASSRMAQQFF. The CDR3 bases are TGTGCCAGCAGCCGAATGGCCCAGCAGTTCTTC. The J gene is TRBJ2-1, the V gene TRBV7-2; no reliable D call. Between the trimmed V and J ends, which lost 5 bases and 11 bases, there was a span of 10 bases. The germline V gene has CDR1 SGHTA and CDR2 FQGNSA. The CDR3 consists of 11 residues.

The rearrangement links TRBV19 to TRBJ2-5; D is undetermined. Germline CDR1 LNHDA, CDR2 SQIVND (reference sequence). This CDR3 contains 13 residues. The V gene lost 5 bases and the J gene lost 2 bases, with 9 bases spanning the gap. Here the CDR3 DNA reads TGTGCCAGTAGTCTGGGAAATCAAGAGACCCAGTACTTC. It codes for CASSLGNQETQYF.

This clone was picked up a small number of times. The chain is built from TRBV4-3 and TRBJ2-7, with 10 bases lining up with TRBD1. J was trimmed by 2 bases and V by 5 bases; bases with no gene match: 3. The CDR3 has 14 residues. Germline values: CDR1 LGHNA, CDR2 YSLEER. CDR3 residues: CASSGGTGAYEQYF. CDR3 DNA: TGCGCCAGCAGCGGAGGGACAGGGGCCTACGAGCAGTACTTC.

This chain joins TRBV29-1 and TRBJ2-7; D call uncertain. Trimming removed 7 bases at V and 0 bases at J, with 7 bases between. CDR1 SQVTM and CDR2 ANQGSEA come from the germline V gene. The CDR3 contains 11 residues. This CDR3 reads CSGRSSYEQYF. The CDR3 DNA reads TGCAGCGGCAGGAGCTCCTACGAGCAGTACTTC.

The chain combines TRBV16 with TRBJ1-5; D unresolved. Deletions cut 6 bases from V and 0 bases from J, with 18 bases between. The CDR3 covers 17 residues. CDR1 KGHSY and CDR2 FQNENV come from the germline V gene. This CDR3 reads CASSTGQNTLSNQPQHF. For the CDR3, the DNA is TGTGCCAGCAGTACGGGTCAGAATACTCTTAGCAATCAGCCCCAGCATTTT.

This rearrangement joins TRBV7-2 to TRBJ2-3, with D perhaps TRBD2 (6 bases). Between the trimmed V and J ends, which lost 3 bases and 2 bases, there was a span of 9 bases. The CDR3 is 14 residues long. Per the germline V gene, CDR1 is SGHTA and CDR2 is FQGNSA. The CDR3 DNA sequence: TGTGCCAGCAGCTTCCGGACTAACACAGATACGCAGTATTTT. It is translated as CASSFRTNTDTQYF.

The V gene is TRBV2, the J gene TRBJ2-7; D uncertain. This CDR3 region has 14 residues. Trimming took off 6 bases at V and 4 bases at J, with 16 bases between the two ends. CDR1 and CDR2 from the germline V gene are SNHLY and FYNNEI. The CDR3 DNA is TGTGCCAGCAGATATAGTAGCCTAGAGTACGAGCAGTACTTC. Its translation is CASRYSSLEYEQYF.

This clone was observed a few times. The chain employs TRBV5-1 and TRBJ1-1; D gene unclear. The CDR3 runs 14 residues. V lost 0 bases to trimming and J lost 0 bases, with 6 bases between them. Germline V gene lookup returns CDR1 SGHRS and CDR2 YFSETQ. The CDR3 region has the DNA TGCGCCAGCAGCTTGGCCGGGATGAACACTGAAGCTTTCTTT. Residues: CASSLAGMNTEAFF.

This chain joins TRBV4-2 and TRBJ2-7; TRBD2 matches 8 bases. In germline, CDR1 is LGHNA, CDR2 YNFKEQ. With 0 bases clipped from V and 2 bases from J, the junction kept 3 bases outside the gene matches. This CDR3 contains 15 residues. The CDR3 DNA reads TGTGCCAGCAGCCAAGAGTCGCGGGGGGCCTACGAGCAGTACTTC. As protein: CASSQESRGAYEQYF.

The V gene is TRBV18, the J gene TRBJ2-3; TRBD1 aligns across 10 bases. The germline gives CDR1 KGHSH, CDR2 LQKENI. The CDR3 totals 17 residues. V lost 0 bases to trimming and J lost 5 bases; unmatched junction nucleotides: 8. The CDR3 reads CASSPPDRGTTGDTQYF. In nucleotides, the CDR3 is TGTGCCAGCTCACCACCGGACAGGGGGACTACAGGAGATACGCAGTATTTT.

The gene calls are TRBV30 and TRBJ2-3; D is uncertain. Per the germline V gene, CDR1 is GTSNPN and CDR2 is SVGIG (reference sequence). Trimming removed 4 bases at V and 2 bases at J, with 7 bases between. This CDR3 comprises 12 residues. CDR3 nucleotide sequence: TGTGCCTGGACGCCTACCACAGATACGCAGTATTTT. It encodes CAWTPTTDTQYF.

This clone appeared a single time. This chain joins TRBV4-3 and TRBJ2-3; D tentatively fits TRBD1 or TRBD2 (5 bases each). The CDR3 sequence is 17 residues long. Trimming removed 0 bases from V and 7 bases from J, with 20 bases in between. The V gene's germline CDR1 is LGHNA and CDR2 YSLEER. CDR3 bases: TGCGCCAGCAGCCAAGACGCGTTGTCAGGGAGAGTAAATACGCAGTATTTT. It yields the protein CASSQDALSGRVNTQYF.

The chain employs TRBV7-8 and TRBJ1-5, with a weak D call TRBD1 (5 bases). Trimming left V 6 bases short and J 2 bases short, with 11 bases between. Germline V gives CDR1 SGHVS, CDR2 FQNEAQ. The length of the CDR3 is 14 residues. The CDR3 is CASSRSRGNQPQHF. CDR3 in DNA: TGTGCCAGCAGTCGTTCCAGGGGCAATCAGCCCCAGCATTTT.

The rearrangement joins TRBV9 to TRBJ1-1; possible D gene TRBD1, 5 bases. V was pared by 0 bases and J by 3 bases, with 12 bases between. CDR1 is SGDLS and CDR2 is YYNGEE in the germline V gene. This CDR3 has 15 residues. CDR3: CASSVADRIYTEAFF. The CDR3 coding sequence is TGTGCCAGCAGCGTAGCCGACAGAATCTACACTGAAGCTTTCTTT.

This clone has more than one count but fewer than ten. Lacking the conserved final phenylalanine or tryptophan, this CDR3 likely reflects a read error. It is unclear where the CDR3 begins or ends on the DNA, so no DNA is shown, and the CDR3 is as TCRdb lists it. The CDR3 loop reads CASSLLVA. V usage is TRBV27 and J usage is TRBJ2-7. The germline V gene has CDR1 MNHEY and CDR2 SMNVEV (reference sequence). From its first to its last residue, the CDR3 has 8 amino acids.

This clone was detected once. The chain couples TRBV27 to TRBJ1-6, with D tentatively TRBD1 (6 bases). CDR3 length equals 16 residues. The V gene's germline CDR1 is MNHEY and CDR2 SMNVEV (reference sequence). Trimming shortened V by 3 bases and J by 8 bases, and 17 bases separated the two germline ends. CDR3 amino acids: CASSLDRGAPYSPLHF. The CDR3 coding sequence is TGTGCCAGCAGTTTGGATAGGGGGGCCCCTTATTCACCCCTCCACTTT.

CDR3 DNA: TGTGCCAGCAGCGTAACGTCAGGGTATGGCTACACCTTC. The encoded protein is CASSVTSGYGYTF. The chain has TRBV7-2 and TRBJ1-2, with D tentatively TRBD1 (5 bases). Per germline, CDR1 SGHTA and CDR2 FQGNSA. V lost 5 bases and J 5 bases, leaving 12 bases between the germline ends. This CDR3 has 13 amino acids.

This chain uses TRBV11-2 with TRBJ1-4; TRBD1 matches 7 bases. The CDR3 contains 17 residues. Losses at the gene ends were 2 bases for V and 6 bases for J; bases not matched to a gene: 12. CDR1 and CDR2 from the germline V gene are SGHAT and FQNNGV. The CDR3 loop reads CASSLRTRTGPYEKLFF. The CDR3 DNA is TGTGCCAGCAGCTTAAGAACTCGGACAGGACCTTATGAAAAACTGTTTTTT.

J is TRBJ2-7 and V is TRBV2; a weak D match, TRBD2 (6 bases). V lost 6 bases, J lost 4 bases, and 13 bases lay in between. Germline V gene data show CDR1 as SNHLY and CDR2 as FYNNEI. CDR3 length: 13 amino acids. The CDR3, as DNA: TGTGCCAGCAGCCCCCCGGAGGGTTACGAGCAGTACTTC. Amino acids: CASSPPEGYEQYF.

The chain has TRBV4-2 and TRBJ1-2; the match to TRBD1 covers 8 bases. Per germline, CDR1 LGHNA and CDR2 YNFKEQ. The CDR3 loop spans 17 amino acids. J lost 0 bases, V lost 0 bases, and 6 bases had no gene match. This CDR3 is CASSQEQTGAANYGYTF. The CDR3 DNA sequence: TGTGCCAGCAGCCAAGAGCAGACAGGGGCAGCTAACTATGGCTACACCTTC.

As DNA, the CDR3 is TGCGCCAGCAGCTTTTCTAGCGGGCGATACTCTGGGGCCAACGTCCTGACTTTC. Protein: CASSFSSGRYSGANVLTF. V usage is TRBV5-1 and J usage is TRBJ2-6, with TRBD2 matching 8 bases. The germline gives CDR1 SGHRS, CDR2 YFSETQ. The CDR3 contains 18 residues. J lost 0 bases, V lost 2 bases, and 7 bases had no gene match.

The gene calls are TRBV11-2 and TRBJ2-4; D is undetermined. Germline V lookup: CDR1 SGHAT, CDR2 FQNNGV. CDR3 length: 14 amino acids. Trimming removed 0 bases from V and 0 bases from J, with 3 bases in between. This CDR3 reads CASSLELAKNIQYF. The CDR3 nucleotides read TGTGCCAGCAGCTTAGAGCTAGCCAAAAACATTCAGTACTTC.

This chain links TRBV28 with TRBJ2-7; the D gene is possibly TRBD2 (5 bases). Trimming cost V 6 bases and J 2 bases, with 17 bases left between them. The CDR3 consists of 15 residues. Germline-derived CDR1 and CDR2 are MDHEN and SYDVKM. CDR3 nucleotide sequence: TGTGCCAGCAGCCTCACGGCGACGGGGACCTACGAGCAGTACTTC. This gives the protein CASSLTATGTYEQYF.

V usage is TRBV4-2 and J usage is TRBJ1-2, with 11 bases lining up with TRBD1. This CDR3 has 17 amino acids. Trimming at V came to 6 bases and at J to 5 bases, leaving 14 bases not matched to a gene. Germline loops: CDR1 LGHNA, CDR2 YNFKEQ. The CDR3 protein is CASSSRWDRGSFYGYTF. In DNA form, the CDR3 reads TGTGCCAGCAGTTCAAGGTGGGACAGGGGGAGCTTTTATGGCTACACCTTC.

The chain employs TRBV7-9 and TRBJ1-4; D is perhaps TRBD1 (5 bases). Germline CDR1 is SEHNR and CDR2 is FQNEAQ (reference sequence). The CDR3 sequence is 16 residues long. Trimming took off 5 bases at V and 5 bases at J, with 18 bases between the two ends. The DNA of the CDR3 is TGTGCCAGCAGCCAACTAAGGTGGGGGGGAAATGAAAAACTGTTTTTT. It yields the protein CASSQLRWGGNEKLFF.

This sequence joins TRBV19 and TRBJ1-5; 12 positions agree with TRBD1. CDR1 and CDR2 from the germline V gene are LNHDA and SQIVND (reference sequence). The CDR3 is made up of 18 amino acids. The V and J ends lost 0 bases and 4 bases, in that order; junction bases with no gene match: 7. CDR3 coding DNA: TGTGCCAGTAGTATAGAGCAGGGACAGGGGGCCCGAAATCAGCCCCAGCATTTT. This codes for CASSIEQGQGARNQPQHF.

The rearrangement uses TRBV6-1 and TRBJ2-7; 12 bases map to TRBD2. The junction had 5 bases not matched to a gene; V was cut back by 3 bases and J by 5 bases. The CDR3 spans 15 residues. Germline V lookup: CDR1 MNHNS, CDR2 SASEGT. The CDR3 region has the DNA TGTGCCAGCAGTGACGGACTAGCGGGGCTCAACGAGCAGTACTTC. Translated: CASSDGLAGLNEQYF.

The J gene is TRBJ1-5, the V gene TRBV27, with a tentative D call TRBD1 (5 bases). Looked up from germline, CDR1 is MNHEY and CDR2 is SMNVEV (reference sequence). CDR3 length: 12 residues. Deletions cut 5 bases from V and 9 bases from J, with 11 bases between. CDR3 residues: CASSHPGGPQHF. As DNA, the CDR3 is TGTGCCAGCAGTCACCCTGGGGGGCCCCAGCATTTT.

CDR3 residues: CASNSGRSYEQYF. CDR3 sequence (DNA): TGTGCCAGCAATTCAGGCAGGTCCTACGAGCAGTACTTC. This chain links TRBV6-5 with TRBJ2-7; D is undetermined. The ends were cut back, 7 bases at V and 1 base at J, with 11 bases in the middle. CDR1 is MNHEY and CDR2 is SVGAGI in the germline V gene. The CDR3 is 13 amino acids.

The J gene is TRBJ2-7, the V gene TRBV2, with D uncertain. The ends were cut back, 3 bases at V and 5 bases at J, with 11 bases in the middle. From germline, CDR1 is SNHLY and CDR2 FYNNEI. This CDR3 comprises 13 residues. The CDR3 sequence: CASSEGSLHEQYF. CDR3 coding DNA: TGTGCCAGCAGTGAGGGCAGCTTGCACGAGCAGTACTTC.